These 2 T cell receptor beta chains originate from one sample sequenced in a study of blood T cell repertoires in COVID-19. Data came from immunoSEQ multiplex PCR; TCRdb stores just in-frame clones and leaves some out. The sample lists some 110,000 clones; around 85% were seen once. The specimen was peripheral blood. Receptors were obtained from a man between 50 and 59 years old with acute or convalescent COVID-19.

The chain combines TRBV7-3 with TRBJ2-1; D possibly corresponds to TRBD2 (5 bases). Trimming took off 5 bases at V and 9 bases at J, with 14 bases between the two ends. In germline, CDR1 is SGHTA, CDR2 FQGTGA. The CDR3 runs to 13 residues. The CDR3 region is CASSIYVEAEQFF. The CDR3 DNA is TGTGCCAGCAGCATTTATGTGGAGGCTGAGCAGTTCTTC.

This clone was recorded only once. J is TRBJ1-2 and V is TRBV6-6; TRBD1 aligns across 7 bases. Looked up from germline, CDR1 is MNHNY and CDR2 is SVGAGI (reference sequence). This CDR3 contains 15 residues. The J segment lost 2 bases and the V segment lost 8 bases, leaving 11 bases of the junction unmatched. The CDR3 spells CASQHAGQPNYGYTF. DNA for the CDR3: TGTGCCAGCCAGCATGCGGGACAGCCAAACTATGGCTACACCTTC.